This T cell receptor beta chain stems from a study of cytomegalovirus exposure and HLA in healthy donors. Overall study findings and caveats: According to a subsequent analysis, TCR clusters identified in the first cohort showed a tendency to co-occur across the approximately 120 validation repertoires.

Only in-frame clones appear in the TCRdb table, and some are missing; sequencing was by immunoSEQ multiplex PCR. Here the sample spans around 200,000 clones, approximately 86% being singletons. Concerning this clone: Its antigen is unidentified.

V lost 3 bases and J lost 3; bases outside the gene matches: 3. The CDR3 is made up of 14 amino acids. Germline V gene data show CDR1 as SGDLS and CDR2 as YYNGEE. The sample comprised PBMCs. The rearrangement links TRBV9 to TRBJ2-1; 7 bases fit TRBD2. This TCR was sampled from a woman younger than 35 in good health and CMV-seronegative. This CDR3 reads CASSAGTNYNEQFF. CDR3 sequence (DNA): TGTGCCAGCAGCGCCGGGACTAACTACAATGAGCAGTTCTTC.